Presented here are 8 T cell receptor beta chains from one specimen sequenced in a study of CD8+CD57+ T cells in acquired aplastic anemia. CDR3 and TCR beta VDJ profiling relied on a genomic DNA template. TCRdb re-called the reads through MiXCR, storing one row per CDR3 protein. The table records about 140,000 distinct CDR3 sequences, roughly 40% of them present only once. The sequencing sample was made of sorted CD4+, CD8+, or CD8+CD57+ T cells (not recorded which) from PBMCs. The source of these receptors is a human donor in good health, serving as a control.

This clonotype was recorded many times. The chain links TRBV7-8 to TRBJ1-3; no definite D call. V shed 3 bases and J shed 3 bases, with 3 bases lying between them. CDR1 is SGHVS, CDR2 FQNEAQ, per germline. This CDR3 spans 12 amino acids. The CDR3 DNA follows: TGTGCCAGCAGCTTTGGTGGAAACACCATATATTTT. Its translation: CASSFGGNTIYF.

This clonotype was recorded many times. This chain joins TRBV2 and TRBJ1-5; TRBD1 aligns across 10 bases. The germline V gene encodes CDR1 SNHLY and CDR2 FYNNEI. J gave up 6 bases and V 5 bases, and 10 bases lay outside the gene matches. This CDR3 is 16 amino acids long. CDR3 nucleotides: TGTGCCAGCAGTCGCCACGGGACAGGGGATAGTCAGCCCCAGCATTTT. This translates into CASSRHGTGDSQPQHF.

This clonotype was seen many times. This rearrangement joins TRBV25-1 to TRBJ2-3; 9 bases align to TRBD1. V lost 6 bases, J lost 3 bases, and 7 bases stayed unmatched. CDR3 length equals 15 residues. Germline V gene lookup returns CDR1 MGHDK and CDR2 SYGVNS. CDR3: CASRATGGNTDTQYF. CDR3 DNA sequence: TGTGCCAGCAGGGCAACAGGGGGCAATACAGATACGCAGTATTTT. The full variable domain, in which reference TRBV25-1 and TRBJ2-3 provide the parts outside the CDR3, is EADIYQTPRYLVIGTGKKITLECSQTMGHDKMYWYQQDPGMELHLIHYSYGVNSTEKGDLSSESTVSRIRTEHFPLTLESARPSHTSQYLCASRATGGNTDTQYFGPGTRLTVL.

At least ten counts were recorded for this clonotype. The V gene is TRBV20-1, the J gene TRBJ2-2; D remains ambiguous. This CDR3 spans 13 amino acids. V lost 3 bases and J 5 bases, leaving 10 bases between the germline ends. The germline V gene encodes CDR1 DFQATT and CDR2 SNEGSKA (reference sequence). The CDR3 loop reads CSASGRFTGELFF. The CDR3 DNA reads TGCAGTGCTAGTGGCAGATTTACCGGGGAGCTGTTTTTT.

This clonotype came up a few times. This chain links TRBV6-5 with TRBJ2-5; D is undetermined. This CDR3 has 14 residues. V was trimmed by 4 bases and J by 4 bases, leaving 13 bases between them. Per germline, CDR1 MNHEY and CDR2 SVGAGI. This CDR3 is CASSSGEAGETQYF. The CDR3 DNA reads TGTGCCAGCAGTTCCGGAGAGGCAGGAGAGACCCAGTACTTC.

As to this clonotype: A clone one base away is much larger, so this may be a read error. This sequence joins TRBV12-3 or TRBV12-4 and TRBJ2-1; no definite D call. CDR3 length: 12 amino acids. CDR3 DNA: TGTGCCAGCAGTTTGGGTCGGTTCGAGCAGCTCTTC. This sequence encodes CASSLGRFEQLF.

Turning to this clonotype: The junction differs from germline at one of its ends, possibly a read error. The V gene is TRBV6-1, the J gene TRBJ1-5; a weak D match, TRBD1 (5 bases). CDR1 is MNHNS, CDR2 SASEGT, per germline. The CDR3 is made up of 13 amino acids. CDR3 nucleotides: TGTACCAGCAGTGACGGGGCTGATCAGCCCCAGCATTTT. Translation gives CTSSDGADQPQHF.

The genes are TRBV9 and TRBJ1-4, with 7 bases matching TRBD1. The CDR3 has 17 amino acids. CDR1 SGDLS and CDR2 YYNGEE come from the germline V gene. V lost 0 bases, J lost 0 bases, and 5 bases stayed unmatched. The CDR3: CASSVDRGTATNEKLFF. The DNA for the CDR3 is TGTGCCAGCAGCGTAGATCGCGGGACAGCAACTAATGAAAAACTGTTTTTT.